This entry features one T cell receptor (beta chain) sequence. Its antigen is not identified. These data originate in a study of T cells after yellow fever vaccination. Study information: For low cell numbers, libraries were made with SMART-Seq v4 Ultra Low Input.

In making TCR cDNA, 5'RACE template switching added a universal primer site and UMIs to it. TCRdb fed the 5' RACE reads into MiXCR, producing one record per CDR3 protein. The sample includes about 63,000 distinct CDR3 sequences, approximately 7% seen only once; the top ten take 30% to 45%. The study, taken as a whole, reports: Though weaker, the secondary response peaked faster, on day 5 versus 15. The presence of abundant clonotypes contaminating from the bulk population was possible in FACS-sorted repertoires.

After removal of 6 bases from V and 3 bases from J, the junction contained 16 bases not matched to a gene. This CDR3 has 17 residues. Germline V lookup: CDR1 DFQATT, CDR2 SNEGSKA (reference sequence). The chain carries TRBV20-1 and TRBJ1-2, with 10 bases lining up with TRBD1. The sequencing used CD8+ T cells sorted from PBMCs, collected 15 days after the yellow fever booster vaccination. The origin of this receptor is a man aged 30-40 years who received the YFV17D yellow fever vaccine. CDR3 sequence reads: CSAFAGDRGISDYGYTF. CDR3 nucleotides: TGCAGTGCATTCGCCGGGGACAGGGGAATCTCGGACTATGGCTACACCTTC.